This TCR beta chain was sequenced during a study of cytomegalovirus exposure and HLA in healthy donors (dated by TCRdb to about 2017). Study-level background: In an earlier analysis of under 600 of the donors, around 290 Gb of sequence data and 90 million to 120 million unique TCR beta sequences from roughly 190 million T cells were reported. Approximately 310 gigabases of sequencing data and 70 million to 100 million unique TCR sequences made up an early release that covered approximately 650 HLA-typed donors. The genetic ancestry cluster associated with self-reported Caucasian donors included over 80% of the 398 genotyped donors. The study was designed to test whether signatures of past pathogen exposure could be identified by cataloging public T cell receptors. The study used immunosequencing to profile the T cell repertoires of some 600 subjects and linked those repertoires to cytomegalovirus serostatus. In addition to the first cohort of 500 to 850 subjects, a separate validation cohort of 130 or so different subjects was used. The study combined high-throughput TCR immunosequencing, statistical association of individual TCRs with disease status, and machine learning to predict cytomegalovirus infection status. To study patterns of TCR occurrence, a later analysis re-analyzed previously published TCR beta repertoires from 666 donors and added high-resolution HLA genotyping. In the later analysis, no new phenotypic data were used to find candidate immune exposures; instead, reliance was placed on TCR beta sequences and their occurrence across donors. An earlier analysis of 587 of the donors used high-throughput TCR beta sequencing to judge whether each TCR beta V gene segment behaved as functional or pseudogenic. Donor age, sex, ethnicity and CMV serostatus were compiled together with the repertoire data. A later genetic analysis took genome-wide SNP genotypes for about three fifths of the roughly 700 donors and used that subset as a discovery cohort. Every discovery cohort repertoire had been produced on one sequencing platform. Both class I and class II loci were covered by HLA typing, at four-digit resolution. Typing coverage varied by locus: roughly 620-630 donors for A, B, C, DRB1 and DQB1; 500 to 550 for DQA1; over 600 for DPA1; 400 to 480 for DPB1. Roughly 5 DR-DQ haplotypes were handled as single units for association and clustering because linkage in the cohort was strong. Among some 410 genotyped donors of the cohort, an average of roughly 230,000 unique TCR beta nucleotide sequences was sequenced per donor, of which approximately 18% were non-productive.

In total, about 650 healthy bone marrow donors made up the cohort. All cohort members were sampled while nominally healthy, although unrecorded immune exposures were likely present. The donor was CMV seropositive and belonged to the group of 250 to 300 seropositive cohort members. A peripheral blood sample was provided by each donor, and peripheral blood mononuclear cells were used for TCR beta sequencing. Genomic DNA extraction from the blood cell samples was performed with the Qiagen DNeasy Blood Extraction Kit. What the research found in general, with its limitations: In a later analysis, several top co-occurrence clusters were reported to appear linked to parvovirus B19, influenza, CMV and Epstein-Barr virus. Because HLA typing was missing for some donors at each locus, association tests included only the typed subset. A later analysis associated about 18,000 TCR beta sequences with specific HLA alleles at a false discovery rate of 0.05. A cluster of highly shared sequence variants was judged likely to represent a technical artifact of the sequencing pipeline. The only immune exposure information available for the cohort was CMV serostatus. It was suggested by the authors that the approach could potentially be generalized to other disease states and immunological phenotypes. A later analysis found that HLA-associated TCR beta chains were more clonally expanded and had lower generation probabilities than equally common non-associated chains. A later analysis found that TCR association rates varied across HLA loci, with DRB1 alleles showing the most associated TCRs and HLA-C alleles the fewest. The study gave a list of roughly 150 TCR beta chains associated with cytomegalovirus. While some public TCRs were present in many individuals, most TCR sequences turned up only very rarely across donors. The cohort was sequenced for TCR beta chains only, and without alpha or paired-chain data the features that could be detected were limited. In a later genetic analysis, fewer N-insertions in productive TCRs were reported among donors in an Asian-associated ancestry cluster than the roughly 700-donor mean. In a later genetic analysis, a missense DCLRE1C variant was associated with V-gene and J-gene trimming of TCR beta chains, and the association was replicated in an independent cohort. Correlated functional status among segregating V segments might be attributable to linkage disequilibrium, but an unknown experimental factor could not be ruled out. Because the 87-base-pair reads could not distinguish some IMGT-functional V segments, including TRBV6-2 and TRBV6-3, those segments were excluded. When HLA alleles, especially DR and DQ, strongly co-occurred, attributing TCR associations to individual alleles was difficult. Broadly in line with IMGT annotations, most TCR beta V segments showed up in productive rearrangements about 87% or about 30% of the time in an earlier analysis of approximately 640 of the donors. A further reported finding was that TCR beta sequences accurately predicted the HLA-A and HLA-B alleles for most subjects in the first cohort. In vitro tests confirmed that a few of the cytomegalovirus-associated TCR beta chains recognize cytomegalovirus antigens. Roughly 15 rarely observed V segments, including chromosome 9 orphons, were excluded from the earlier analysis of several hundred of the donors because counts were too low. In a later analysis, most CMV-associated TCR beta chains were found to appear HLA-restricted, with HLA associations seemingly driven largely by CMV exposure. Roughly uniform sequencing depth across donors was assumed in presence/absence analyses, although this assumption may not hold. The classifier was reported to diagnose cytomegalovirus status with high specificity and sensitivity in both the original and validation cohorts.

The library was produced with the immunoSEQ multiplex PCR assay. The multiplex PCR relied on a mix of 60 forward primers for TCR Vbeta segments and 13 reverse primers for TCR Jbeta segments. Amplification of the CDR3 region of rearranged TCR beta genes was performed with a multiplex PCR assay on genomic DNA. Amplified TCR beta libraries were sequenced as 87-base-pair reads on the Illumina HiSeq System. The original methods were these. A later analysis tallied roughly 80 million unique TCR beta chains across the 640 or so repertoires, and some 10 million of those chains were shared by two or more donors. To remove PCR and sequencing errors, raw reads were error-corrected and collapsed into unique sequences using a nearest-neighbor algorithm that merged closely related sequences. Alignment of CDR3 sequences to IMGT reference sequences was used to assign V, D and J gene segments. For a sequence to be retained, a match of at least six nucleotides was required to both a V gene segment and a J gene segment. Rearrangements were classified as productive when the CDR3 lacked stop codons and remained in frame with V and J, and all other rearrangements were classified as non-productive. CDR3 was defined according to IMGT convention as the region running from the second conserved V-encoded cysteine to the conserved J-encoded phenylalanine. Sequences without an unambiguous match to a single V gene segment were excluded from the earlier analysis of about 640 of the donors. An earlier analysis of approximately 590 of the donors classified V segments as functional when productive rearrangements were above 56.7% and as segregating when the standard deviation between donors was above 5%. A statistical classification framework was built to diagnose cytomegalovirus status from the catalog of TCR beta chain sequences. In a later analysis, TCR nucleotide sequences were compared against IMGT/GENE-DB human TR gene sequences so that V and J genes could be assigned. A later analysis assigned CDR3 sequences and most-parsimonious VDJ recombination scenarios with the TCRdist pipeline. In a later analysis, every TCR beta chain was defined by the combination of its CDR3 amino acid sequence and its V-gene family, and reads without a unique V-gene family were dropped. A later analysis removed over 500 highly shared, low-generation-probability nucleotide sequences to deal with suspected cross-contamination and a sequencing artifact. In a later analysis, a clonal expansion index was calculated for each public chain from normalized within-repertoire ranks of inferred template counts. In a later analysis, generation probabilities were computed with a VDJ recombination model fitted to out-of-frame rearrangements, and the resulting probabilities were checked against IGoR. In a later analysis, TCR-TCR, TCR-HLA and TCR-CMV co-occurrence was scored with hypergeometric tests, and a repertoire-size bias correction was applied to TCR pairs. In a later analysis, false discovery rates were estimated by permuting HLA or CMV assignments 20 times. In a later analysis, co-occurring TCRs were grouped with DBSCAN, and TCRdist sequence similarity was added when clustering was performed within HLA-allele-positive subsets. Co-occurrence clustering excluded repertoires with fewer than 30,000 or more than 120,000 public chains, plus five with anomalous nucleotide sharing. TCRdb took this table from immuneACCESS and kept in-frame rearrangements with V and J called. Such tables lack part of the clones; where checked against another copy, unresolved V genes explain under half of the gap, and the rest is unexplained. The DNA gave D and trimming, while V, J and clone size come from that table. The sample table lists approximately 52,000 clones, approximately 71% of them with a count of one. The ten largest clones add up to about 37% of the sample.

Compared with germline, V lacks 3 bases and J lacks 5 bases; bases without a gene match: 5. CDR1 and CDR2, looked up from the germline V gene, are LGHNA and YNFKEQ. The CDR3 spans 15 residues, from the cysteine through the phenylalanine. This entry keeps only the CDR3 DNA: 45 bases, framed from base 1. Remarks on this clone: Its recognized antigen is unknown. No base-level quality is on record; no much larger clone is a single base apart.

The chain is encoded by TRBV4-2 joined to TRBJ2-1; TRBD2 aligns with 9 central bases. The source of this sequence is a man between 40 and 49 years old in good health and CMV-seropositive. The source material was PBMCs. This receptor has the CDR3 CASSQAGGPNNEQFF. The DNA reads TGTGCCAGCAGCCAGGCGGGGGGGCCGAACAATGAGCAGTTCTTC.